These 24 T cell receptor beta chains were sequenced from one sample in a study of CD8 T cells in Susac syndrome. When the RNA was reverse transcribed, random hexamers were used with an input of roughly 0.45 to 1 ug. One entry per CDR3 protein results from TCRdb running MiXCR on the immunoSEQ multiplex PCR reads. The table records approximately 260,000 distinct CDR3 sequences, around 96% of them present only once. The sequenced sample consisted of CD4+ T cells from PBMCs. The source of these receptors is a human donor with Susac syndrome.

The V and J genes are TRBV30 and TRBJ2-5, with D perhaps TRBD2 (7 bases). This CDR3 comprises 15 residues. CDR1 GTSNPN and CDR2 SVGIG come from the germline V gene (reference sequence). V was shortened by 4 bases and J by 1 base, with 16 bases between the two germline ends. CDR3 sequence reads: CAWTRGGAGQETQYF. The CDR3, as DNA: TGTGCCTGGACCCGAGGGGGGGCAGGCCAAGAGACCCAGTACTTC. The whole variable domain, filled in from reference TRBV30 and TRBJ2-5, reads SQTIHQWPATLVQPVGSPLSLECTVEGTSNPNLYWYRQAAGRGLQLLFYSVGIGQISSEVPQNLSASRPQDRQFILSSKKLLLSDSGFYLCAWTRGGAGQETQYFGPGTRLLVL.

The chain recombines TRBV5-1 with TRBJ1-1, with D tentatively TRBD1 (6 bases). Per the germline V gene, CDR1 is SGHRS and CDR2 is YFSETQ. Trimming removed 3 bases from V and 0 bases from J, with 12 bases in between. The CDR3 loop spans 15 amino acids. CDR3: CASSSGGPMNTEAFF. As DNA, the CDR3 is TGCGCCAGCAGCTCCGGGGGCCCAATGAACACTGAAGCTTTCTTT.

The chain is built from TRBV20-1 and TRBJ1-5, with 8 nucleotides matching TRBD1. CDR1 and CDR2 from the germline V gene are DFQATT and SNEGSKA (reference sequence). Trimming cost V 4 bases and J 6 bases; bases outside gene matches: 5. The CDR3 sequence is 13 residues long. CDR3 protein: CSATGTGGQPQHF. CDR3 in DNA: TGCAGTGCTACCGGGACAGGAGGTCAGCCCCAGCATTTT.

The genes are TRBV20-1 and TRBJ2-4; a weak D match, TRBD1 (6 bases). Germline-derived CDR1 and CDR2 are DFQATT and SNEGSKA (reference sequence). V lost 5 bases and J 0 bases, leaving 17 bases between the germline ends. CDR3 length: 16 residues. For the CDR3, the DNA is TGCAGTGCTCGACGGACAGATGATCTAGCCAAAAACATTCAGTACTTC. Protein sequence: CSARRTDDLAKNIQYF.

V usage is TRBV30 and J usage is TRBJ1-4; no definite D call. Germline CDR1 and CDR2: GTSNPN and SVGIG (reference sequence). V lost 0 bases to trimming and J lost 10 bases, with 9 bases between them. The CDR3 is 12 residues long. The CDR3 sequence is CAWSVKGGKLFF. The CDR3 DNA is TGTGCCTGGAGTGTTAAGGGAGGAAAACTGTTTTTT.

This clonotype appeared once. The chain employs TRBV20-1 and TRBJ2-7; 12 bases map to TRBD2. Germline V gene data show CDR1 as DFQATT and CDR2 as SNEGSKA (reference sequence). The CDR3 runs to 12 residues. V trimming: 6 bases; J trimming: 5 bases; junction bases outside the gene matches: 2. This chain's CDR3 is CSARTSGNEQYF. The CDR3 region has the DNA TGCAGTGCGCGGACTAGCGGGAACGAGCAGTACTTC.

The chain is built from TRBV6-5 and TRBJ1-2; 9 nucleotides line up with TRBD1. This CDR3 has 13 amino acids. V was pared by 5 bases and J by 8 bases, with 6 bases of the junction left unmatched. From germline, CDR1 is MNHEY and CDR2 SVGAGI. CDR3 coding DNA: TGTGCCAGCAGTCCCGGGACAGGGAACGGCTACACCTTC. This gives the protein CASSPGTGNGYTF.

This chain joins TRBV19 and TRBJ2-1; D is ambiguous. V gave up 7 bases and J gave up 8 bases, with 9 bases separating them. CDR3 length equals 11 residues. Germline V CDR1 and CDR2: LNHDA, SQIVND (reference sequence). The CDR3: CASKARHEQFF. The DNA for the CDR3 is TGTGCCAGTAAGGCGCGACATGAGCAGTTCTTC.

About this clonotype itself: At one end the junction does not follow the germline gene, possibly because of a read error. This chain uses TRBV14 with TRBJ2-4; D gene unclear. The CDR3 consists of 12 residues. Germline CDR1 SGHDN, CDR2 FVKESK. The CDR3 region has the DNA TGTGCCAGCAGCCAAGCCGAAAACATTCAGTACTTC. It encodes CASSQAENIQYF.

The chain combines TRBV30 with TRBJ2-3, with D possibly called TRBD1 or TRBD2 (6 bases each). Germline V gene lookup returns CDR1 GTSNPN and CDR2 SVGIG (reference sequence). This CDR3 has 12 residues. V was shortened by 0 bases and J by 6 bases, with 7 bases between the two germline ends. DNA of the CDR3: TGTGCCTGGAGTGTAGGGGGGGATACGCAGTATTTT. It encodes CAWSVGGDTQYF. Supplemented by reference TRBV30 and TRBJ2-3, the full variable domain reads SQTIHQWPATLVQPVGSPLSLECTVEGTSNPNLYWYRQAAGRGLQLLFYSVGIGQISSEVPQNLSASRPQDRQFILSSKKLLLSDSGFYLCAWSVGGDTQYFGPGTRLTVL.

The chain recombines TRBV27 with TRBJ2-7, with 10 bases matching TRBD1. V dropped 1 base and J dropped 2; count of bases not matched to a gene: 2. The CDR3 extends over 15 amino acids. CDR1 and CDR2 (germline): MNHEY, SMNVEV (reference sequence). CDR3 nucleotide sequence: TGTGCCAGCAGTTTATACGGGACAGGGGCCTACGAGCAGTACTTC. Protein: CASSLYGTGAYEQYF.

The chain employs TRBV29-1 and TRBJ1-1, with D possibly being TRBD1 (5 bases). V lost 3 bases and J 7 bases, leaving 12 bases between the germline ends. The length of the CDR3 is 12 residues. In germline, CDR1 is SQVTM, CDR2 ANQGSEA. This CDR3 reads CSVDETVGEAFF. DNA for the CDR3: TGCAGCGTTGATGAGACAGTCGGTGAAGCTTTCTTT.

The count of this clonotype is one. The chain links TRBV27 to TRBJ2-5, with TRBD2 matching 7 bases. Per the germline V gene, CDR1 is MNHEY and CDR2 is SMNVEV (reference sequence). The CDR3 has 15 amino acids. The trim removed 7 bases at V and 3 bases at J, leaving 11 bases unmatched. CDR3 loop: CASKGLAELEETQYF. For the CDR3, the DNA is TGTGCCAGCAAAGGTCTAGCGGAGTTAGAAGAGACCCAGTACTTC.

In this sample, this clonotype turned up once. The chain uses TRBV7-9 and TRBJ1-1; D might be TRBD1 (5 bases). Germline CDR1 is SEHNR and CDR2 is FQNEAQ (reference sequence). This CDR3 contains 11 residues. V was shortened by 4 bases and J by 13 bases, with 13 bases between the two germline ends. The CDR3 coding sequence is TGTGCCAGCAGCTACTCGGGGCGATTTTTCTTT. This codes for CASSYSGRFFF.

This rearrangement joins TRBV11-2 to TRBJ2-5, with 7 nucleotides matching TRBD2. This CDR3 contains 16 residues. V was pared by 5 bases and J by 0 bases, with 9 bases of the junction left unmatched. The V gene's germline CDR1 is SGHAT and CDR2 FQNNGV. CDR3 loop: CASSPISGINQETQYF. CDR3 nucleotide sequence: TGTGCCAGCAGCCCTATAAGCGGGATAAACCAAGAGACCCAGTACTTC.

The J gene is TRBJ2-1, the V gene TRBV5-1; the D is unclear. V shed 0 bases and J shed 6 bases, with 10 bases lying between them. The CDR3 runs 14 residues. Germline V gene data show CDR1 as SGHRS and CDR2 as YFSETQ. The CDR3 DNA follows: TGCGCCAGCAGCTTGGGACTCAACCTCAATGAGCAGTTCTTC. As protein: CASSLGLNLNEQFF.

The chain is built from TRBV7-2 and TRBJ2-1; a weak D match, TRBD2 (6 bases). This CDR3 spans 16 amino acids. V dropped 1 base and J dropped 4 bases, with 14 bases sitting between them. Germline values: CDR1 SGHTA, CDR2 FQGNSA. CDR3 in amino acids: CASSLVPGDWYNEQFF. The DNA for the CDR3 is TGTGCCAGCAGCTTAGTCCCGGGGGACTGGTACAATGAGCAGTTCTTC.

Here the CDR3 reads CASSGPSVRQFF. Here the CDR3 DNA reads TGTGCCAGCAGTGGACCTAGCGTACGACAGTTCTTC. The V and J genes are TRBV2 and TRBJ2-1; tentatively, D is TRBD2 (6 bases). Between the trimmed V and J ends, which lost 4 bases and 13 bases, there was a span of 14 bases. This CDR3 spans 12 amino acids. The V gene's germline CDR1 is SNHLY and CDR2 FYNNEI.

The V gene is TRBV4-1, the J gene TRBJ2-1, with 10 bases lining up with TRBD2. The CDR3 is 15 amino acids. V dropped 4 bases and J dropped 6; count of bases not matched to a gene: 6. Germline V lookup: CDR1 MGHRA, CDR2 YSYEKL. The CDR3 DNA is TGCGCCAGCAGCCCAGCGGGAGGGCCGCCCAATGAGCAGTTCTTC. As protein: CASSPAGGPPNEQFF.

This clonotype was counted a single time. The V gene is TRBV7-2, the J gene TRBJ1-1, with D perhaps TRBD1 (6 bases). Trimming cost V 4 bases and J 11 bases, with 20 bases left between them. The V gene's germline CDR1 is SGHTA and CDR2 FQGNSA. This CDR3 spans 14 amino acids. CDR3 nucleotides: TGTGCCAGCAGCTGGACCGGGACATCCACAGGGGCTTTCTTT. Translated: CASSWTGTSTGAFF. The full variable domain, its missing parts supplied by reference TRBV7-2 and TRBJ1-1, is GAGVSQSPSNKVTEKGKDVELRCDPISGHTALYWYRQSLGQGLEFLIYFQGNSAPDKSGLPSDRFSAERTGGSVSTLTIQRTQQEDSAVYLCASSWTGTSTGAFFGQGTRLTVV.

The chain carries TRBV7-2 and TRBJ2-1; 11 nucleotides match TRBD2. Germline CDR1 reads SGHTA; CDR2 reads FQGNSA. V shed 6 bases and J 3 bases; nucleotides not matched to a gene: 7. CDR3 length: 16 amino acids. This CDR3 reads CASRTRSGGGYNEQFF. In nucleotides, the CDR3 is TGTGCCAGCAGAACCCGTAGCGGGGGGGGCTACAATGAGCAGTTCTTC.

This sequence joins TRBV20-1 and TRBJ2-7; TRBD1 aligns across 10 bases. CDR3 length: 14 amino acids. Germline-derived CDR1 and CDR2 are DFQATT and SNEGSKA (reference sequence). The ends lost 3 bases at V and 2 bases at J; junction bases unmatched: 4. CDR3 protein: CSASWDRGTYEQYF. CDR3 nucleotide sequence: TGCAGTGCTAGCTGGGACAGGGGAACCTACGAGCAGTACTTC.

The chain links TRBV19 to TRBJ1-5, with unresolved D. Trimming pared 5 bases from V and 3 bases from J, leaving 8 bases between. The CDR3 has 13 residues. The V gene's germline CDR1 is LNHDA and CDR2 SQIVND (reference sequence). CDR3 DNA: TGTGCCAGTAGTGGCAGCCTCAATCAGCCCCAGCATTTT. Amino acids: CASSGSLNQPQHF. Variable domain in full (rest from reference TRBV19 and TRBJ1-5): DGGITQSPKYLFRKEGQNVTLSCEQNLNHDAMYWYRQDPGQGLRLIYYSQIVNDFQKGDIAEGYSVSREKKESFPLTVTSAQKNPTAFYLCASSGSLNQPQHFGDGTRLSIL.

The chain recombines TRBV3-1 with TRBJ2-5; TRBD2 matches at 7 bases. Germline-derived CDR1 and CDR2 are LGHDT and YNNKEL (reference sequence). Unmatched junction bases numbered 4, after V lost 4 bases and J lost 2 bases. The CDR3 is 14 amino acids. The CDR3 DNA follows: TGTGCCAGCAGCCGTGGGACTAATCAAGAGACCCAGTACTTC. As protein: CASSRGTNQETQYF.